Listed here are 8 T cell receptor beta chains from one sample, sequenced in a study of blood T cell repertoires in COVID-19. Assay: immunoSEQ multiplex PCR; the TCRdb copy retains only in-frame clones and omits some. The data hold about 230,000 clones, with roughly 88% observed a single time. The sample comprised peripheral blood. The source of these receptors is a man aged 40-49 years who had recovered from COVID-19.

The chain uses TRBV19 and TRBJ2-1; 7 positions agree with TRBD2. V was clipped by 3 bases and J by 15 bases; unmatched bases: 11. CDR1 and CDR2 (germline): LNHDA, SQIVND (reference sequence). The CDR3 loop spans 13 amino acids. CDR3 loop: CASSIEREAPLFF. CDR3 bases: TGTGCCAGTAGTATTGAACGGGAGGCCCCGTTGTTCTTC. Combining the CDR3 with reference TRBV19 and TRBJ2-1 gives the whole variable domain DGGITQSPKYLFRKEGQNVTLSCEQNLNHDAMYWYRQDPGQGLRLIYYSQIVNDFQKGDIAEGYSVSREKKESFPLTVTSAQKNPTAFYLCASSIEREAPLFFGPGTRLTVL.

The chain recombines TRBV5-1 with TRBJ2-7; tentative D call: TRBD1 (6 bases). The CDR3 spans 14 residues. V lost 5 bases and J 1 base, leaving 13 bases between the germline ends. Germline V gene data show CDR1 as SGHRS and CDR2 as YFSETQ. In nucleotides, the CDR3 is TGCGCCAGCAGGCAACAGGGAAATTCCTACGAGCAGTACTTC. It yields the protein CASRQQGNSYEQYF.

In this sample, this clone turned up many times. The chain recombines TRBV6-5 with TRBJ2-2; tentative D call: TRBD1 (5 bases). Germline V gene sequence: CDR1 MNHEY, CDR2 SVGAGI. V lost 6 bases to trimming and J lost 2 bases, with 13 bases between them. CDR3 length: 15 residues. Here the CDR3 DNA reads TGTGCCAGCAGCCTCGACAGCTTAAACACCGGGGAGCTGTTTTTT. This translates into CASSLDSLNTGELFF.

The chain uses TRBV11-2 and TRBJ2-2; D is undetermined. Trimming removed 0 bases at V and 2 bases at J, with 19 bases between. The CDR3 spans 19 residues. Looked up from germline, CDR1 is SGHAT and CDR2 is FQNNGV. CDR3 DNA sequence: TGTGCCAGCAGCTTAGATCTGATTGCCCTGAGTCGAAACACCGGGGAGCTGTTTTTT. It specifies CASSLDLIALSRNTGELFF.

The chain has TRBV10-3 and TRBJ2-3, with 8 nucleotides matching TRBD2. This CDR3 comprises 16 residues. Germline assignment: CDR1 ENHRY and CDR2 SYGVKD. J was trimmed by 5 bases and V by 3 bases; bases with no gene match: 10. Written as DNA, the CDR3 is TGTGCCATCAGTGAAGCGGCGGGAGGATCTATAGATACGCAGTATTTT. The encoded protein is CAISEAAGGSIDTQYF.

The genes are TRBV6-2 or TRBV6-3 and TRBJ2-1, with 10 bases lining up with TRBD2. The J segment lost 8 bases and the V segment lost 5 bases, leaving 9 bases of the junction unmatched. Germline-derived CDR1 and CDR2 are MNHEY and SVGEGT. The CDR3 is 15 residues long. The CDR3 spells CASSHSGGAPDEQFF. The CDR3 region has the DNA TGTGCCAGCAGTCACAGCGGGGGGGCCCCCGATGAGCAGTTCTTC.

This chain connects TRBV6-1 to TRBJ2-7; TRBD1 matches 8 bases. The J segment lost 4 bases and the V segment lost 5 bases, leaving 10 bases of the junction unmatched. Germline-derived CDR1 and CDR2 are MNHNS and SASEGT. This CDR3 comprises 15 residues. This CDR3 reads CASSSPGTGAYEQYF. The CDR3 coding sequence is TGTGCCAGCAGTTCACCGGGGACAGGAGCATACGAGCAGTACTTC.

This CDR3 reads CASSQGQAGDYGYTF. CDR3 bases: TGCGCCAGCAGCCAAGGGCAAGCAGGGGATTATGGCTACACCTTC. The V gene is TRBV4-1, the J gene TRBJ1-2; maybe TRBD1 (6 bases). Germline V CDR1 and CDR2: MGHRA, YSYEKL. CDR3 length equals 15 residues. Trimming pared 1 base from V and 5 bases from J, leaving 14 bases between.